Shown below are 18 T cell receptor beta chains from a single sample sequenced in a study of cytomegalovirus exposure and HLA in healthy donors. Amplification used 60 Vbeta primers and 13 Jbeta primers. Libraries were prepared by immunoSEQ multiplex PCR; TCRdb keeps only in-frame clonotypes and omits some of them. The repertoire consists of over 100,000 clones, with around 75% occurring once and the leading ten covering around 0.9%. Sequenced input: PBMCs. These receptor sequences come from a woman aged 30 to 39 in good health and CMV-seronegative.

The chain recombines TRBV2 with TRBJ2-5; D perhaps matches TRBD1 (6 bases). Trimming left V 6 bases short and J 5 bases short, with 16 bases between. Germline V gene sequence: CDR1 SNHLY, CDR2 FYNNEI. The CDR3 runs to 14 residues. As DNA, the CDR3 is TGTGCCAGCAGGGGGGCCTCTTTAGGGGAGACCCAGTACTTC. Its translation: CASRGASLGETQYF.

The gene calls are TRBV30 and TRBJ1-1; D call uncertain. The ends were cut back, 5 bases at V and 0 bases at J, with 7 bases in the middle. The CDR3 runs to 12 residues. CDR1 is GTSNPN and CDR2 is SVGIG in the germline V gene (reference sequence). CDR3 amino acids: CAWGRLNTEAFF. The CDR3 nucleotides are TGTGCCTGGGGCCGATTGAACACTGAAGCTTTCTTT.

CDR3 sequence (DNA): TGTGCCAGCAGCCCCGGGGTTTCTCAGCCCCAGCATTTT. Its protein product is CASSPGVSQPQHF. The gene calls are TRBV5-6 and TRBJ1-5; no reliable D call. Trimming took off 4 bases at V and 6 bases at J, with 11 bases between the two ends. This CDR3 has 13 residues. CDR1 is SGHDT, CDR2 YYEEEE, per germline.

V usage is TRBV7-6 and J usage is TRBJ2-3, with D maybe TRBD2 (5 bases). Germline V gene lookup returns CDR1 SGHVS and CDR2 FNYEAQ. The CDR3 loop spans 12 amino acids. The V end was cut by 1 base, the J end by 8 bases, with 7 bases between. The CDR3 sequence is CASSLELGTQYF. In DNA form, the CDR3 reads TGTGCCAGCAGCTTAGAACTAGGTACGCAGTATTTT.

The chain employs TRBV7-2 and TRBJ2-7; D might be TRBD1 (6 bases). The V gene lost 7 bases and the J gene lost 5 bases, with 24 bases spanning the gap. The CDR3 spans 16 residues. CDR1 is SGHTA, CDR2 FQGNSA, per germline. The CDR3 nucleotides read TGTGCCAGCACCCCACAGGGTCAGGGTGGGATAAACGAGCAGTACTTC. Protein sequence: CASTPQGQGGINEQYF.

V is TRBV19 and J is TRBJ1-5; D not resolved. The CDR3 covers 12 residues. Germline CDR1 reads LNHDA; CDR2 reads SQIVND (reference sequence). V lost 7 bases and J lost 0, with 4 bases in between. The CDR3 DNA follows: TGTGCCAGTACGGGTAGCAATCAGCCCCAGCATTTT. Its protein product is CASTGSNQPQHF.

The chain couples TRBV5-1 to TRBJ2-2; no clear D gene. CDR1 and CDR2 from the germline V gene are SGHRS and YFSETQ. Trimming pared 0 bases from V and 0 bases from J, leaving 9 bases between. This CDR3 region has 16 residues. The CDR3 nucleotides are TGCGCCAGCAGCTTGGTTGCAGGATCGAACACCGGGGAGCTGTTTTTT. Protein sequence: CASSLVAGSNTGELFF.

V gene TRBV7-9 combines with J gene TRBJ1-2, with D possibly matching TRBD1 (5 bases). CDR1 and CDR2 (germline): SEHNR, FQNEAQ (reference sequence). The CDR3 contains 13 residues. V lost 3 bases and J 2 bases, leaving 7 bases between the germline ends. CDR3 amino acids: CASSFPGNYGYTF. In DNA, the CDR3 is TGTGCCAGCAGCTTCCCAGGGAACTATGGCTACACCTTC.

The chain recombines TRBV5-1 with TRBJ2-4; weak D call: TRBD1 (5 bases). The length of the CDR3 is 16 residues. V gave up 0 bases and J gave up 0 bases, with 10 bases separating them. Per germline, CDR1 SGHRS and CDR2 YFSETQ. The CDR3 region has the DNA TGCGCCAGCAGCTTGGGTACAGGCATAGCCAAAAACATTCAGTACTTC. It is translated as CASSLGTGIAKNIQYF.

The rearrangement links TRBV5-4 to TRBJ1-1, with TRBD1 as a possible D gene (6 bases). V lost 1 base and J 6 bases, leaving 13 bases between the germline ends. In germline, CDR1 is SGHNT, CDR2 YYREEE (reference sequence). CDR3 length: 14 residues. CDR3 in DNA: TGTGCCAGCAGCTTGTGGTCACAGGGCCCTGAAGCTTTCTTT. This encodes CASSLWSQGPEAFF.

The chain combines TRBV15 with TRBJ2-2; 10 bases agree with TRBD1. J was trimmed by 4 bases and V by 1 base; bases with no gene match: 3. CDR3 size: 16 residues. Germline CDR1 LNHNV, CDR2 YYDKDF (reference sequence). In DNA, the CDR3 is TGTGCCACCAGCAGAGTGGGGACAGGGGTCACCGGGGAGCTGTTTTTT. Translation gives CATSRVGTGVTGELFF.

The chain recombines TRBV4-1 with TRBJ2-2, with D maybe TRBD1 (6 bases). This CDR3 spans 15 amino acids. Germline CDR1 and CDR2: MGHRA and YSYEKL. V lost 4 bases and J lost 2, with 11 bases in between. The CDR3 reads CASSLLDSNTGELFF. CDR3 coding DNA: TGCGCCAGCAGCCTGTTGGACAGTAACACCGGGGAGCTGTTTTTT.

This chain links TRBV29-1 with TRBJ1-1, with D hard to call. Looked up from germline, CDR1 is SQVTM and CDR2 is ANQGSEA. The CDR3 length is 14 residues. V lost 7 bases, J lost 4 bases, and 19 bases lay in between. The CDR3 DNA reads TGCAGCGCGAAACGGGAGGGTGGGAGCACTGAAGCTTTCTTT. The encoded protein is CSAKREGGSTEAFF.

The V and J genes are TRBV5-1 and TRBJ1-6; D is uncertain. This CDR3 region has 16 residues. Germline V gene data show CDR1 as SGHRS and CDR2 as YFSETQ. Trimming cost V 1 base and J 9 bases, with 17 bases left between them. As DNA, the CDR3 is TGCGCCAGCAGCTTGACCGGACCGCCTGAGGGTTCACCCCTCCACTTT. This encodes CASSLTGPPEGSPLHF.

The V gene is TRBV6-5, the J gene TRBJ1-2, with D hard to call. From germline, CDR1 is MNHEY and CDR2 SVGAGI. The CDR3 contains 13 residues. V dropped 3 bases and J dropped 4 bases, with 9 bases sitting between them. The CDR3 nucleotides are TGTGCCAGCAGTTATGGGCAGAGCTATGGCTACACCTTC. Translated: CASSYGQSYGYTF.

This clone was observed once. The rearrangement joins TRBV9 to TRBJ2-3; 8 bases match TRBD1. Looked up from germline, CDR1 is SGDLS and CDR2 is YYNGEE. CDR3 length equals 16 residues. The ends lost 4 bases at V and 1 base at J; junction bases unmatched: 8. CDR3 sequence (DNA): TGTGCCAGCAGCCCCCGACAGGGGATGCGCACAGATACGCAGTATTTT. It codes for CASSPRQGMRTDTQYF. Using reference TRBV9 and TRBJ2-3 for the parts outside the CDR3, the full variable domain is DSGVTQTPKHLITATGQRVTLRCSPRSGDLSVYWYQQSLDQGLQFLIQYYNGEERAKGNILERFSAQQFPDLHSELNLSSLELGDSALYFCASSPRQGMRTDTQYFGPGTRLTVL.

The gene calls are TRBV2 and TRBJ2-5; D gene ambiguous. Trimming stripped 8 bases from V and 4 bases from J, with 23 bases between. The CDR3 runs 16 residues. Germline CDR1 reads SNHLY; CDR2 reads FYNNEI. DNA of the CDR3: TGTGCCAGCTTAGTGTCCGAGACACTGGTCGGAGAGACCCAGTACTTC. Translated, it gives CASLVSETLVGETQYF.

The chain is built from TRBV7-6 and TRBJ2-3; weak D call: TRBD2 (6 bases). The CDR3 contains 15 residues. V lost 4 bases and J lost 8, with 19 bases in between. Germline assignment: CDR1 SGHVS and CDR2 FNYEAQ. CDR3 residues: CASSSTSSPGVTQYF. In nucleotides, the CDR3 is TGTGCCAGCAGCTCGACTAGTTCCCCCGGGGTTACGCAGTATTTT.